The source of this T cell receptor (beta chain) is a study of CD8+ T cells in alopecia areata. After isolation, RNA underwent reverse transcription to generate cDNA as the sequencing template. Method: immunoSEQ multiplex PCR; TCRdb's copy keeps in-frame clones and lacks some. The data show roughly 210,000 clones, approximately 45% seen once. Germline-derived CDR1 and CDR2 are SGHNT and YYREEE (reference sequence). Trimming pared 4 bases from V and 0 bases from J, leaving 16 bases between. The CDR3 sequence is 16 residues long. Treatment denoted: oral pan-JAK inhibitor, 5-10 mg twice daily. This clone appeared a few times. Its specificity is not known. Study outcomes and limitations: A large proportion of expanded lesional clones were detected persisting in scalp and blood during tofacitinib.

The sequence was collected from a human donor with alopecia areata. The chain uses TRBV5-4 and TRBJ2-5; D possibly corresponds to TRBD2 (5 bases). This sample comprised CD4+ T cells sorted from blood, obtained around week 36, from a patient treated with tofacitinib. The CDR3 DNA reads TGTGCCAGCAGCCAAGAGGGTGTAGGGCACCAAGAGACCCAGTACTTC. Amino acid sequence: CASSQEGVGHQETQYF.